The clone carrying this T cell receptor (beta chain) was counted only a few times. The antigen is undetermined. Relative to the germline gene, one junction end is altered; a read error may explain this. The CDR3 is 14 amino acids. The germline CDR1 and CDR2 sequences are MRHNA and SNTAGT. The record originates from a study of T cell repertoires in cytomegalovirus infection. Notes on the study in general: The response measured ex vivo was dominated by TCR beta clonotypes (HLA-C-restricted and CMV-specific).

TCRdb reprocessed the reads with MiXCR, giving one entry per CDR3 protein. Of some 800,000 distinct CDR3 sequences listed, 29% are singletons. Source: cultured CD8+ T cells from PBMCs, taken from culture after CMV antigen stimulation. This TCR came from a human donor in good health (CMV status not recorded). Some clones in this sample may be carry-over from other donors' samples. This chain uses TRBV6-4 with TRBJ1-1; no definite D call. CDR3 sequence reads: CASTDSEVDTEAFF. The CDR3 DNA reads TGTGCCAGCACTGACTCCGAAGTAGACACTGAAGCTTTCTTT.